This TCR beta chain was sequenced in a study of blood T cell repertoires in COVID-19. Libraries were prepared by immunoSEQ multiplex PCR; TCRdb keeps only in-frame clonotypes and omits some of them. The table records about 130,000 clones, 85% to 90% of them present only once. This CDR3 has 14 residues. Per germline, CDR1 GTSNPN and CDR2 SVGIG (reference sequence). The ends were cut back, 2 bases at V and 0 bases at J, with 8 bases in the middle. V and J are TRBV30 and TRBJ1-5; D is uncertain. The TCR comes from a man in his 70s with active COVID-19. The sample taken for sequencing was peripheral blood. The CDR3 nucleotides are TGTGCCTGGAGTCCGACATATAGCAATCAGCCCCAGCATTTT. Translating gives CAWSPTYSNQPQHF.